The entry that follows covers one T cell receptor (beta chain) sequence. This clone was counted between two and nine times. Its cognate antigen has yet to be identified. The record has no base qualities; no much larger clone is one base away. This specimen belongs to a study of PD-1 blockade in classical Hodgkin lymphoma (TCRdb year 2020). For the wider study: Nivolumab dosing was 3 mg/kg intravenously every 2 weeks, continuing until either disease progression or unacceptable toxicity. A peripheral blood immune signature of response to PD-1 blockade in classical Hodgkin lymphoma was defined using TCR beta sequencing and CyTOF.

The CDR1 and CDR2 encoded by the germline V gene are MDHEN and SYDVKM. Including cysteine and phenylalanine, the CDR3 has 13 amino acids. Just the 39-base CDR3 DNA is kept, in frame starting at base 1. The germline ends are 9 bases apart after V is trimmed by 2 bases and J by 5 bases. The time point label here, explained by the study, means: cycle 2 day 1 (C2D1) of nivolumab. Every trial patient had relapsed after autologous stem cell transplantation, and cohorts A, B and C differed in prior brentuximab vedotin exposure. The trial cohort included 45 to 65 patients with relapsed/refractory classical Hodgkin lymphoma, and each patient had a best overall response of complete response, partial response or progressive disease. Trial patients were treated with single-agent nivolumab in the multi-cohort phase II CheckMate 205 trial. An independent review committee assessed best overall response using the 2007 International Working Group response criteria. Trial PBMCs were collected just before the start of nivolumab (C1D1) and during therapy at cycle 2 day 1 and cycle 4 day 1. Peripheral blood was collected in 8 mL Vacutainer Cell Preparation Tubes, from which PBMCs were isolated by centrifugation and then cryopreserved.

Genomic DNA was isolated using the Qiagen DNeasy kit from unsorted PBMCs as well as from negatively selected CD4+ and CD8+ fractions. TCR beta CDR3 regions were subjected to amplification by immunoSEQ multiplex PCR with primers that anneal to V and J segments. Amplification bias was minimized using a synthetic immune receptor repertoire, and residual bias was removed computationally after sequencing. The study's own analysis went as follows. Custom Python scripts were used to quantify repertoire diversity as the Shannon entropy index. Unsorted, CD4+ and CD8+ repertoires were analyzed separately, except for combined analyses in which CD4+ and CD8+ sequences were merged in silico. Clonal expansion was defined as at least a 2-fold frequency increase after treatment relative to C1D1, with a pseudocount of 0.5 for undetected baseline clones. Clones with 0 or 1 copy at C1D1 were defined as singleton clones, while clones with 2 or more copies were defined as non-singleton clones. Clones expanded in unsorted samples were labelled as CD4+, CD8+ or unknown by matching protein sequences in sorted samples from the same patient. Wilcoxon tests on paired samples were used to test diversity changes from C1D1 to C4D1. TCRdb limited this immuneACCESS table to in-frame rearrangements with V and J called. A share of clones is missing; checked studies link under half to unresolved V genes, and the rest is unexplained. V and J calls and clone size are copied from that table; D and trimming were computed from the DNA. A total of 50,000 or so clones appear in this sample, just under 75% of them only once. Approximately 15% of the sample rests with the top ten.

Overall study outcomes, separate from this receptor: Lower diversity was observed in patients in whom nivolumab was started less than 1 year after ASCT, and these patients were excluded from later analyses so that confounding by immune reconstitution would be avoided. Trial patients achieving complete response had baseline diversity similar to newly diagnosed patients, whereas partial responders and progressors had significantly lower diversity. The study was limited to a single clinical trial cohort, and causes of repertoire differences, possibly disease activity or prior therapy, remained undefined. A significant rise by C4D1 was seen in CD4+ but not CD8+ TCR diversity (p=0.0027 vs p=0.16), with the rise being most apparent in complete responders (p=0.02). Newly diagnosed patients were reported to have lower baseline TCR diversity than healthy donors, and relapsed/refractory patients were reported to have lower baseline TCR diversity still.

The chain was built from TRBV28 and TRBJ2-5; TRBD2 might be the D gene, on 6 matching bases. This receptor was obtained from a human donor with classical Hodgkin lymphoma. This specimen consisted of peripheral blood mononuclear cells (PBMCs), obtained before the second cycle of nivolumab. The base sequence is TGTGCCAGCAGTTTAGGGGGGAGGGAGACCCAGTACTTC. This translates into CASSLGGRETQYF.